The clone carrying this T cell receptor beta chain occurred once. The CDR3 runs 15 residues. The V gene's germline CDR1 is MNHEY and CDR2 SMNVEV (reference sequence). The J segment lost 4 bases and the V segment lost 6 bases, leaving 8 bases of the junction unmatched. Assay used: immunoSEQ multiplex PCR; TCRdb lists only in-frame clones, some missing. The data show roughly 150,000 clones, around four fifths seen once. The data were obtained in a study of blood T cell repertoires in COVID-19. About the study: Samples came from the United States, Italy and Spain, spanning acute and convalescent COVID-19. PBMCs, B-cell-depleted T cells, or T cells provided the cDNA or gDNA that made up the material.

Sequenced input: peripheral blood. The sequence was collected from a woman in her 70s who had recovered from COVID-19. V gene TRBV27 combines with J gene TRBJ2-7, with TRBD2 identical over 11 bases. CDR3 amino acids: CASRDTGTSGYEQYF. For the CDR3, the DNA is TGTGCCAGCAGGGACACCGGGACTAGCGGTTACGAGCAGTACTTC.